This TCR beta chain was sequenced during a study of T cell responses to AZD1222 COVID-19 vaccine. Assay used: immunoSEQ multiplex PCR; TCRdb lists only in-frame clones, some missing. Among 140,000 to 150,000 clones listed, 90% to 95% were seen once. Study-wide findings and caveats: Researchers report vaccine-associated CD4 TCRs spanning spike, with dominance at 160-218 and 743-854. Recipients of two AZD1222 doses showed rising Spike-specific TCR breadth and depth.

Remarks on this clone: Its target is not known.

This specimen consisted of peripheral blood, obtained on day 0 of AZD1222 vaccination. The sequence came from an adult in good health.

The CDR3 sequence: CASSLEGLAGATDTQYF. The CDR3 nucleotides read TGTGCCAGCAGCTTGGAGGGACTAGCGGGGGCAACAGATACGCAGTATTTT. The chain links TRBV5-8 to TRBJ2-3, with TRBD2 matching 14 bases. Germline trimming cut 0 bases from V and 3 bases from J; bases unmatched to any gene: 3. The length of the CDR3 is 17 residues. Germline V gene data show CDR1 as SGHTS and CDR2 as YDEGEE.